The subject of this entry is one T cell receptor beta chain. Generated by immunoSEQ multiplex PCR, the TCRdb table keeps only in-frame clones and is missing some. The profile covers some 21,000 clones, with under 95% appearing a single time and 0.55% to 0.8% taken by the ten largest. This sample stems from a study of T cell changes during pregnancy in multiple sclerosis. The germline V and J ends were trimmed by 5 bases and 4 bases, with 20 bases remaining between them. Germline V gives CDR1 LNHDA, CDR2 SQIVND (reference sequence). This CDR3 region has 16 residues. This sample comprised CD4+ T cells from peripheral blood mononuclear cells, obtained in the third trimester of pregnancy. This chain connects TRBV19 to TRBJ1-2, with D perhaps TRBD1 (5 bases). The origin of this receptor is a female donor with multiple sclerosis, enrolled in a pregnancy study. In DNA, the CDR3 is TGTGCCAGTAGTCCCCGGGGGTTCGGGTCTGGCTATGGCTACACCTTC. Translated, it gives CASSPRGFGSGYGYTF. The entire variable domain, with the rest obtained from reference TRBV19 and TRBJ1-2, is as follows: DGGITQSPKYLFRKEGQNVTLSCEQNLNHDAMYWYRQDPGQGLRLIYYSQIVNDFQKGDIAEGYSVSREKKESFPLTVTSAQKNPTAFYLCASSPRGFGSGYGYTFGSGTRLTVV.